The 16 T cell receptor beta chains below all came from one sample that was sequenced in a study of blood T cell repertoires in COVID-19. Produced via immunoSEQ multiplex PCR; TCRdb's table is partial and in-frame only. The top ten hold about 4.9% of the sample, which has tens of thousands of clones, 88% seen once. Sequencing was performed on peripheral blood. The receptors here all came from a woman aged 70 to 79 with active COVID-19.

This clone was counted a single time. The sample carries other DNA sequences with the same CDR3. The chain uses TRBV7-2 and TRBJ2-7; 9 nucleotides match TRBD1. CDR3 length: 15 amino acids. V lost 4 bases, J lost 1 base, and 5 bases stayed unmatched. The germline V gene encodes CDR1 SGHTA and CDR2 FQGNSA. CDR3 DNA: TGTGCCAGCAGCTCCCAGGGGACAGGGTCCTACGAGCAGTACTTC. Translating gives CASSSQGTGSYEQYF. The full variable domain, with the rest looked up from reference TRBV7-2 and TRBJ2-7, is GAGVSQSPSNKVTEKGKDVELRCDPISGHTALYWYRQSLGQGLEFLIYFQGNSAPDKSGLPSDRFSAERTGGSVSTLTIQRTQQEDSAVYLCASSSQGTGSYEQYFGPGTRLTVT.

The genes are TRBV27 and TRBJ1-3, with 8 bases matching TRBD1. The CDR3 loop spans 15 amino acids. The germline CDR1 and CDR2 sequences are MNHEY and SMNVEV (reference sequence). V gave up 6 bases and J gave up 2 bases; unmatched junction bases: 6. The CDR3 coding sequence is TGTGCCAGCAGCTTGACAGGGGCCGCTGGAAACACCATATATTTT. Translation gives CASSLTGAAGNTIYF.

This clone showed up just once. This chain links TRBV11-2 with TRBJ2-5, with TRBD2 matching over 9 bases. V was pared by 1 base and J by 9 bases, with 12 bases of the junction left unmatched. CDR1 SGHAT and CDR2 FQNNGV come from the germline V gene. This CDR3 region has 16 residues. The CDR3 sequence: CASSLGASGNPKAQYF. The CDR3 DNA is TGTGCCAGCAGCTTAGGGGCTAGCGGGAACCCCAAGGCCCAGTACTTC. Combining the CDR3 with reference TRBV11-2 and TRBJ2-5 gives the whole variable domain EAGVAQSPRYKIIEKRQSVAFWCNPISGHATLYWYQQILGQGPKLLIQFQNNGVVDDSQLPKDRFSAERLKGVDSTLKIQPAKLEDSAVYLCASSLGASGNPKAQYFGPGTRLLVL.

This clone was counted only a few times. The J gene is TRBJ2-7, the V gene TRBV11-2; D might be TRBD2 (7 bases). This CDR3 contains 15 residues. Looked up from germline, CDR1 is SGHAT and CDR2 is FQNNGV. Trimming left V 3 bases short and J 2 bases short, with 14 bases between. The CDR3 here is CASSLAGAFTYEQYF. The CDR3 coding sequence is TGTGCCAGCAGCTTGGCGGGGGCCTTCACCTACGAGCAGTACTTC.

The chain is built from TRBV5-6 and TRBJ2-7; the D gene is possibly TRBD1 (6 bases). Trimming removed 4 bases from V and 2 bases from J, with 10 bases in between. The CDR3 has 13 residues. Germline V gene data show CDR1 as SGHDT and CDR2 as YYEEEE. CDR3 loop: CASSLTGTYEQYF. The CDR3 bases are TGTGCCAGCAGCCTAACAGGGACCTACGAGCAGTACTTC.

This chain joins TRBV27 and TRBJ2-7; 9 bases align to TRBD2. V lost 3 bases, J lost 3 bases, and 9 bases stayed unmatched. Germline V gene sequence: CDR1 MNHEY, CDR2 SMNVEV (reference sequence). The CDR3 covers 16 residues. The CDR3 protein is CASSLGPSGAVYEQYF. The CDR3 DNA reads TGTGCCAGCAGTTTGGGTCCTAGCGGGGCGGTCTACGAGCAGTACTTC.

The gene calls are TRBV2 and TRBJ1-4; 7 nucleotides match TRBD1. V was pared by 5 bases and J by 2 bases, with 2 bases of the junction left unmatched. The CDR3 consists of 14 residues. CDR1 and CDR2 from the germline V gene are SNHLY and FYNNEI. In DNA form, the CDR3 reads TGTGCCAGCAGTCCACAGGGGACTAATGAAAAACTGTTTTTT. It codes for CASSPQGTNEKLFF.

The chain couples TRBV2 to TRBJ1-1; tentative D call: TRBD1 (5 bases). The CDR3 sequence is 13 residues long. The germline V gene encodes CDR1 SNHLY and CDR2 FYNNEI. The V end was cut by 5 bases, the J end by 5 bases, with 12 bases between. CDR3 bases: TGTGCCAGCAGTAGCTCAGGGAGGACTGAAGCTTTCTTT. Its translation: CASSSSGRTEAFF.

This rearrangement joins TRBV28 to TRBJ1-1; TRBD1 is a possible D gene (5 bases). The germline V and J ends were trimmed by 1 base and 3 bases, with 9 bases remaining between them. The germline V gene has CDR1 MDHEN and CDR2 SYDVKM. The CDR3 length is 14 residues. The CDR3 protein is CASSLYRSDTEAFF. The CDR3 region has the DNA TGTGCCAGCAGTTTATACAGGTCGGACACTGAAGCTTTCTTT.

The V and J genes are TRBV28 and TRBJ2-5, with a possible D match to TRBD1 (5 bases). The CDR3 is 15 amino acids. CDR1 and CDR2 from the germline V gene are MDHEN and SYDVKM. The V end lost 5 bases, the J end lost 3 bases, and 16 bases lay between the germline ends. In nucleotides, the CDR3 is TGTGCCAGCAGTCGACCCCTAGGGGCGAAAGAGACCCAGTACTTC. Translation gives CASSRPLGAKETQYF. The full variable domain, in which reference TRBV28 and TRBJ2-5 provide the parts outside the CDR3, is DVKVTQSSRYLVKRTGEKVFLECVQDMDHENMFWYRQDPGLGLRLIYFSYDVKMKEKGDIPEGYSVSREKKERFSLILESASTNQTSMYLCASSRPLGAKETQYFGPGTRLLVL.

The chain carries TRBV30 and TRBJ2-7; tentative D call: TRBD2 (6 bases). The CDR3 extends over 13 amino acids. V lost 8 bases to trimming and J lost 2 bases, with 16 bases between them. The germline CDR1 and CDR2 sequences are GTSNPN and SVGIG (reference sequence). CDR3: CAAIRDSTYEQYF. CDR3 nucleotide sequence: TGTGCCGCAATCCGGGACTCGACCTACGAGCAGTACTTC.

J is TRBJ1-2 and V is TRBV7-2; 10 nucleotides agree with TRBD1. The CDR3 is made up of 13 amino acids. V shed 5 bases, J shed 7 bases, and the junction held 4 bases outside the gene matches. Germline values: CDR1 SGHTA, CDR2 FQGNSA. The CDR3 DNA is TGTGCCAGCAGCCGGGACAGGGGCGGTGGCTACACCTTC. Amino acids: CASSRDRGGGYTF.

The J gene is TRBJ1-1, the V gene TRBV27; a weak D match, TRBD1 (5 bases). V gave up 3 bases and J gave up 5 bases, with 10 bases separating them. Germline values: CDR1 MNHEY, CDR2 SMNVEV (reference sequence). The CDR3 loop spans 13 amino acids. CDR3 DNA sequence: TGTGCCAGCAGTTTTCGGGGGGGAACTGAAGCTTTCTTT. It translates to CASSFRGGTEAFF.

This chain joins TRBV6-6 and TRBJ1-2; a weak D match, TRBD1 (5 bases). Between the trimmed V and J ends, which lost 8 bases and 4 bases, there was a span of 14 bases. Germline assignment: CDR1 MNHNY and CDR2 SVGAGI (reference sequence). The CDR3 has 13 residues. The CDR3 protein is CASGAVSSYGYTF. The DNA for the CDR3 is TGTGCCAGCGGGGCGGTGAGTTCCTATGGCTACACCTTC.

The chain links TRBV9 to TRBJ1-1; D may be TRBD1 (5 bases). CDR1 and CDR2 from the germline V gene are SGDLS and YYNGEE. Trimming removed 0 bases from V and 3 bases from J, with 9 bases in between. The CDR3 contains 14 residues. The CDR3 here is CASSVAGLDTEAFF. CDR3 coding DNA: TGTGCCAGCAGCGTAGCAGGGTTGGACACTGAAGCTTTCTTT.

This chain links TRBV4-1 with TRBJ2-7; a weak D match, TRBD1 (5 bases). The CDR3 contains 15 residues. V lost 1 base and J 7 bases, leaving 17 bases between the germline ends. Germline V CDR1 and CDR2: MGHRA, YSYEKL. The CDR3 reads CASSQGIDSSREQYF. For the CDR3, the DNA is TGCGCCAGCAGCCAAGGCATCGACAGCTCGAGGGAGCAGTACTTC.